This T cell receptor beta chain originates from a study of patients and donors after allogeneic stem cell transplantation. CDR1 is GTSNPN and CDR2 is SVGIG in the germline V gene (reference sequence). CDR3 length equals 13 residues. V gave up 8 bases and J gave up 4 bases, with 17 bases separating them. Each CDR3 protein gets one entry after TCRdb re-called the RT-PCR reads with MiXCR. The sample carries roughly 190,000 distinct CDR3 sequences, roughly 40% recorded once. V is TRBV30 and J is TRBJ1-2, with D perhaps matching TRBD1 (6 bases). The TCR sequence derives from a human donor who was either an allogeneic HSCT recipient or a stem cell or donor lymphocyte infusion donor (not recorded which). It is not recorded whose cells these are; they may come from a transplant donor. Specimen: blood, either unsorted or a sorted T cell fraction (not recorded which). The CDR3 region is CATRGGIVYGYTF. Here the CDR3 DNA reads TGTGCCACGCGAGGGGGTATCGTCTATGGCTACACCTTC.